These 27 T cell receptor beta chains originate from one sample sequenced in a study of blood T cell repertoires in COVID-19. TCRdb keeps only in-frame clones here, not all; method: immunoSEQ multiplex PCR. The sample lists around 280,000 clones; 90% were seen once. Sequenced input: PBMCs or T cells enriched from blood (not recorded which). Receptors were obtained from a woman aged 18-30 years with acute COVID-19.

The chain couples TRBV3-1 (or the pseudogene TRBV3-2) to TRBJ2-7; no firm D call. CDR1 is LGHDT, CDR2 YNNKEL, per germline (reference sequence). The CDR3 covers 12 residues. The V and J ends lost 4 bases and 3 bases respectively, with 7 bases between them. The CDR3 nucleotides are TGTGCCAGCAGCCCTAATTACTACGAGCAGTACTTC. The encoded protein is CASSPNYYEQYF.

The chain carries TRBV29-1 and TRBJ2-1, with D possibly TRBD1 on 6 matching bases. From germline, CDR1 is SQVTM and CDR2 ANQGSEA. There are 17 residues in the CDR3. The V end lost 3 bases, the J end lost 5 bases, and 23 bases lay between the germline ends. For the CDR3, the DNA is TGCAGCGTTGATAAGTGGGGTGGGGGCGGTTTGAACAATGAGCAGTTCTTC. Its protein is CSVDKWGGGGLNNEQFF.

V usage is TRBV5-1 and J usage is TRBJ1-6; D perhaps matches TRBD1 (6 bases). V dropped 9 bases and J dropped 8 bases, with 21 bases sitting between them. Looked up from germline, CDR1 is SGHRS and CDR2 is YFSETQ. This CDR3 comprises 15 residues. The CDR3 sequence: CATAAGTPADSPLHF. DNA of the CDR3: TGCGCCACCGCCGCCGGGACACCCGCTGATTCACCCCTCCACTTT. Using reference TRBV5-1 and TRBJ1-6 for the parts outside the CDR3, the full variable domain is KAGVTQTPRYLIKTRGQQVTLSCSPISGHRSVSWYQQTPGQGLQFLFEYFSETQRNKGNFPGRFSGRQFSNSRSEMNVSTLELGDSALYLCATAAGTPADSPLHFGNGTRLTVT.

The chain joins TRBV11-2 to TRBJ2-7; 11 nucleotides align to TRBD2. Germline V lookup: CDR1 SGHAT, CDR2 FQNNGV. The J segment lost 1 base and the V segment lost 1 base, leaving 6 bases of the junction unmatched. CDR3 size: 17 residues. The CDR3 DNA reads TGTGCCAGCAGCTTAGGTAAGGGACTAGCGGATTCCTACGAGCAGTACTTC. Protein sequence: CASSLGKGLADSYEQYF.

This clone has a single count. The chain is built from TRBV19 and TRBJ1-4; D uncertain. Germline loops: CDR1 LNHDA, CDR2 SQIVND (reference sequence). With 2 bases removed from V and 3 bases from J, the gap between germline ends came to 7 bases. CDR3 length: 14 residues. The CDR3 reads CASSIMGSNEKLFF. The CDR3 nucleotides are TGTGCCAGTAGTATAATGGGCTCTAATGAAAAACTGTTTTTT.

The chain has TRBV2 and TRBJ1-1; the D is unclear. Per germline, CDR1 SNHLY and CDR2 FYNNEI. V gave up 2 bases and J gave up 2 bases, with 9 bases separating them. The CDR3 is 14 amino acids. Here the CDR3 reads CASSEPGFNTEAFF. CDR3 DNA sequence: TGTGCCAGCAGTGAACCGGGGTTTAACACTGAAGCTTTCTTT.

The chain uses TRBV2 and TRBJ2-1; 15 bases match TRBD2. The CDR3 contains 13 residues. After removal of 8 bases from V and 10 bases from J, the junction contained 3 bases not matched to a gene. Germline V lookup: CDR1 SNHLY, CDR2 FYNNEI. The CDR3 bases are TGTGCCAGCTCGGGACTAGCGGGAGGCGAGCAGTTCTTC. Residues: CASSGLAGGEQFF.

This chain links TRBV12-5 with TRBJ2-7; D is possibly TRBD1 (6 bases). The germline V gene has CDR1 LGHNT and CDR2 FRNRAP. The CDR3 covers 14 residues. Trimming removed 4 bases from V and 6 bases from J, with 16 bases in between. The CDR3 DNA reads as TGTGCTAGTGGTTGGACAGTAGGGACGAGCGAGCAGTACTTC. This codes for CASGWTVGTSEQYF. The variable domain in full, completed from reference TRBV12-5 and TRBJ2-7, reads DARVTQTPRHKVTEMGQEVTMRCQPILGHNTVFWYRQTMMQGLELLAYFRNRAPLDDSGMPKDRFSAEMPDATLATLKIQPSEPRDSAVYFCASGWTVGTSEQYFGPGTRLTVT.

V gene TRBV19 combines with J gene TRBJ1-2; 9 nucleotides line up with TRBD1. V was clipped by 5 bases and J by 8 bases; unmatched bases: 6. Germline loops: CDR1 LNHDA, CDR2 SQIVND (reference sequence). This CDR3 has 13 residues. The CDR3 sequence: CASSLGQGGGYTF. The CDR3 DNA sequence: TGTGCCAGTAGTTTGGGACAGGGTGGCGGCTACACCTTC.

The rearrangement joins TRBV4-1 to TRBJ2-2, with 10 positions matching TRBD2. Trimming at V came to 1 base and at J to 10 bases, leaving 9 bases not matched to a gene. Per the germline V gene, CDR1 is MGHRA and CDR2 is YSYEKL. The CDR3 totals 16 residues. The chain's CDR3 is CASSQGQAGGPVELFF. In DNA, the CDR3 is TGCGCCAGCAGCCAAGGCCAAGCGGGAGGGCCTGTGGAGCTGTTTTTT.

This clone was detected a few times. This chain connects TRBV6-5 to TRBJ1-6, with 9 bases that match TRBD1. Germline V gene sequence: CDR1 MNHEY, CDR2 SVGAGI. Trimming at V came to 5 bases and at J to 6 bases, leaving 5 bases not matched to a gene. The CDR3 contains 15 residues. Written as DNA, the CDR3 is TGTGCCAGCAGTCCCCGGGACAGGGTTAATTCACCCCTCCACTTT. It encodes CASSPRDRVNSPLHF.

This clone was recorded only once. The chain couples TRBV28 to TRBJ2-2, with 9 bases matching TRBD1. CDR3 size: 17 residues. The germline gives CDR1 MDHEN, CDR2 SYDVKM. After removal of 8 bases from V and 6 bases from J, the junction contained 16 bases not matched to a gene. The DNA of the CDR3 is TGTGCCAGCGGTCTCAATCCCGGGACAGGGTGGGCCGGGGAGCTGTTTTTT. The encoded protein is CASGLNPGTGWAGELFF.

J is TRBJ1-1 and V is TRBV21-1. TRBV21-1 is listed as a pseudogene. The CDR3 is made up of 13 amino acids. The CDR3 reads CASTKPPCAEAFF. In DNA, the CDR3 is TGTGCCAGCACCAAGCCCCCTTGCGCTGAAGCTTTCTTT.

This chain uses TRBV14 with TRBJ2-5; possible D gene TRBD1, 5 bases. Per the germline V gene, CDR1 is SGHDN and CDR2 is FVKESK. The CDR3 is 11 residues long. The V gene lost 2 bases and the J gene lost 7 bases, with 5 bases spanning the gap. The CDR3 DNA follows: TGTGCCAGCAGCCAAAGGGGGACCCAGTACTTC. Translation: CASSQRGTQYF. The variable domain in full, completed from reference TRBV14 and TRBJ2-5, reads EAGVTQFPSHSVIEKGQTVTLRCDPISGHDNLYWYRRVMGKEIKFLLHFVKESKQDESGMPNNRFLAERTGGTYSTLKVQPAELEDSGVYFCASSQRGTQYFGPGTRLLVL.

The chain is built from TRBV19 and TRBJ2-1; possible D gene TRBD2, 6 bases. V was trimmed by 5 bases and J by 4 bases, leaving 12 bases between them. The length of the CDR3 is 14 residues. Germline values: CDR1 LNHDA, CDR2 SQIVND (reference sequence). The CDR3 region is CASSFGTSYNEQFF. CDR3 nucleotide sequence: TGTGCCAGTAGTTTTGGGACTTCATACAATGAGCAGTTCTTC.

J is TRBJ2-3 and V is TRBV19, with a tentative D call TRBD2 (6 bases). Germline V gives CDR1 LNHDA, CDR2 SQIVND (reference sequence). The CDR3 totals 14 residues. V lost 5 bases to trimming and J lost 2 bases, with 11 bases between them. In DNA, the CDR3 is TGTGCCAGTAGTCTCAGCGGGCTCACAGATACGCAGTATTTT. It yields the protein CASSLSGLTDTQYF. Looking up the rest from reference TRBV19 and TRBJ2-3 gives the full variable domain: DGGITQSPKYLFRKEGQNVTLSCEQNLNHDAMYWYRQDPGQGLRLIYYSQIVNDFQKGDIAEGYSVSREKKESFPLTVTSAQKNPTAFYLCASSLSGLTDTQYFGPGTRLTVL.

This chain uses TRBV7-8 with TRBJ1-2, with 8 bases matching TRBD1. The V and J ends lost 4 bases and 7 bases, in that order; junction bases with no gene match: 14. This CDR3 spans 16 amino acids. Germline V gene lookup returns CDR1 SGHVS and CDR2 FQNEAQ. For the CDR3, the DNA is TGTGCCAGCAGCTCACCGAAGACAGGGGTTTTCGCTGGCTACACCTTC. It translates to CASSSPKTGVFAGYTF. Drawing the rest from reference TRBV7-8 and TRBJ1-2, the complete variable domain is GAGVSQSPRYKVAKRGQDVALRCDPISGHVSLFWYQQALGQGPEFLTYFQNEAQLDKSGLPSDRFFAERPEGSVSTLKIQRTQQEDSAVYLCASSSPKTGVFAGYTFGSGTRLTVV.

The chain's CDR3 is CASRASGMGQETQYF. In DNA, the CDR3 is TGCGCCAGCAGGGCTAGCGGGATGGGTCAAGAGACCCAGTACTTC. The chain uses TRBV5-1 and TRBJ2-5, with 9 bases aligning to TRBD2. The CDR3 is 15 residues long. The V gene's germline CDR1 is SGHRS and CDR2 YFSETQ. Trimming cost V 5 bases and J 2 bases; bases outside gene matches: 7.

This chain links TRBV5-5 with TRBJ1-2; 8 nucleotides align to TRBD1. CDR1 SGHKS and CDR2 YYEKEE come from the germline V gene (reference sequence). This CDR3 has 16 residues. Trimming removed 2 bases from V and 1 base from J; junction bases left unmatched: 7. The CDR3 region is CASSFLRQGRNYGYTF. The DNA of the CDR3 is TGTGCCAGCAGCTTTTTGAGACAGGGGCGTAACTATGGCTACACCTTC.

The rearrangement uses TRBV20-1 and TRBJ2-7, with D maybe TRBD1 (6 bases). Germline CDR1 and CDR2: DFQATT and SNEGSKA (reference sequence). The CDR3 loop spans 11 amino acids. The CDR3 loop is CSGWDIREQYF. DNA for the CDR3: TGCAGCGGATGGGACATTCGGGAGCAGTACTTC.

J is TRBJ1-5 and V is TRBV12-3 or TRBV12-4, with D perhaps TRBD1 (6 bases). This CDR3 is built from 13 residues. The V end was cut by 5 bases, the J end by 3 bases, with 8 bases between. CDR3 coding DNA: TGTGCCAGCAGTGGACAGATCAATCAGCCCCAGCATTTT. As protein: CASSGQINQPQHF.

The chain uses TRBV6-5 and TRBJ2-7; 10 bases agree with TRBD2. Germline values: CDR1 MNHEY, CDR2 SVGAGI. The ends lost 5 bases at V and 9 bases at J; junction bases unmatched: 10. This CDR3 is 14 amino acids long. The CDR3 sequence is CASSPTSGTGLQYF. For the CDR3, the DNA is TGTGCCAGCAGTCCTACTAGCGGGACTGGTCTGCAGTACTTC.

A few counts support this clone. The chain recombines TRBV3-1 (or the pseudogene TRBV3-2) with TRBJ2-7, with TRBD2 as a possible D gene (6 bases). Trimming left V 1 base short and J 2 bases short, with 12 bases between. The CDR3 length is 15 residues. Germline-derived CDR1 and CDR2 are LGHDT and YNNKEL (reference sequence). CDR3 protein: CASSQGPSSAYEQYF. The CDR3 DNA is TGTGCCAGCAGCCAAGGCCCCTCTAGCGCCTACGAGCAGTACTTC.

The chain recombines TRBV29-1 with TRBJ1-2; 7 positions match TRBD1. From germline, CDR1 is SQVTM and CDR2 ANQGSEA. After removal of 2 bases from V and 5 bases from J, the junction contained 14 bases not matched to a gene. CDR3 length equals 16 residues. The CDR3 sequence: CSVESPQTGARYGYTF. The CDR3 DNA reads TGCAGCGTTGAAAGCCCCCAAACAGGGGCACGGTATGGCTACACCTTC.

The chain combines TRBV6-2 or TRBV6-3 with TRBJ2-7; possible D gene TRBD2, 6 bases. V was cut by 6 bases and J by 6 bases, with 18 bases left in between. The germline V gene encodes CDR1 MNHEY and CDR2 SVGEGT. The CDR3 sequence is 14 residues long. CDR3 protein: CASSWAALGGEQYF. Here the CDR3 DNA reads TGTGCCAGCAGCTGGGCCGCGCTCGGGGGCGAGCAGTACTTC.

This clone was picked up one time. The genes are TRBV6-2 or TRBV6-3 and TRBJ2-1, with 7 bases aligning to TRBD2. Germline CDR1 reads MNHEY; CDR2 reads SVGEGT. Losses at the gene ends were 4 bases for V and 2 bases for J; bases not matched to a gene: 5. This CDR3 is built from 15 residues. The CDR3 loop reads CASSSEAGPYNEQFF. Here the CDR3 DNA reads TGTGCCAGCAGTTCCGAAGCGGGACCCTACAATGAGCAGTTCTTC.

CDR3 sequence (DNA): TGTGCCAGCAGCTTGCAGGGTTACACTGAAGCTTTCTTT. Its protein product is CASSLQGYTEAFF. This chain uses TRBV5-4 with TRBJ1-1, with D possibly being TRBD1 (5 bases). This CDR3 contains 13 residues. Germline lookup yields CDR1 SGHNT and CDR2 YYREEE (reference sequence). The V end lost 1 base, the J end lost 3 bases, and 7 bases lay between the germline ends.